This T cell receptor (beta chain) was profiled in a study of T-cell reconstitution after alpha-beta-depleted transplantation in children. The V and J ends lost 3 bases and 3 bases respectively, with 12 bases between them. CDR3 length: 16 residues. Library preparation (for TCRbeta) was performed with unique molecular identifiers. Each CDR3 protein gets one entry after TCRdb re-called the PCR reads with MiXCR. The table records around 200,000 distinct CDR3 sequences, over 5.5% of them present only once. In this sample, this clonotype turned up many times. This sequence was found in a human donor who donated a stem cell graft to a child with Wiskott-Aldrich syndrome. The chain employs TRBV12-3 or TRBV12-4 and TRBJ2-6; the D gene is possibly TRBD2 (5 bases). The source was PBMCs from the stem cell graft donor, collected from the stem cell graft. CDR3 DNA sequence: TGTGCCAGCAGTTTCCTCCGTGGGAGTGGGGCCAACGTCCTGACTTTC. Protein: CASSFLRGSGANVLTF.